Below, one T cell receptor beta chain is given with its context. CDR1 and CDR2 (germline): SGHDN, FVKESK. The CDR3 runs 15 residues. V shed 4 bases and J shed 0 bases, with 12 bases lying between them. Clones were sequenced by immunoSEQ multiplex PCR, and TCRdb holds only the in-frame ones, with some missing. The sample contains roughly 42,000 clones, about 94% of which appear only once. The record originates from a study of T cell changes during pregnancy in multiple sclerosis. Sequenced material: CD4+ T cells from peripheral blood mononuclear cells, taken after pregnancy. The receptor was derived from a female donor with multiple sclerosis, enrolled in a pregnancy study. The V and J genes are TRBV14 and TRBJ1-1; no reliable D call. The CDR3 protein is CASSRRTGMNTEAFF. The CDR3 DNA reads as TGTGCCAGCAGCCGACGGACCGGGATGAACACTGAAGCTTTCTTT.